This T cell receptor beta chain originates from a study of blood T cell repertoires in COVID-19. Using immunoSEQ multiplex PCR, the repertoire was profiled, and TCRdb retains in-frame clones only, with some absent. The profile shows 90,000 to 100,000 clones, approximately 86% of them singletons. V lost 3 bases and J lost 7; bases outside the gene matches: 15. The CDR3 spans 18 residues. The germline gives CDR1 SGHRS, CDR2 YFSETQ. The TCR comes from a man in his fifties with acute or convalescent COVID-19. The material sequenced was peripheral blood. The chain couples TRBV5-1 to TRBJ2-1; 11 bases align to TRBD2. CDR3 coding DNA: TGCGCCAGCAGCTGGGGACGGGCGGCTAGCGGGAGGCTAAATGAGCAGTTCTTC. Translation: CASSWGRAASGRLNEQFF.